One sample yielded the 18 T cell receptor beta chains listed below, sequenced in a study of beta chain features in type 1 diabetes. Study-wide points: Type 1 diabetes patients showed a moderate but significant shortening of TCRB CDR3s in all four CD4+ subsets.

The antigens for these receptors are not known. Every isolated RNA sample was fully reverse transcribed, so sequencing captured expressed TCRB transcripts. TCRdb's copy holds only in-frame clones and misses some; the assay was immunoSEQ multiplex PCR. The data show 300,000 to 450,000 clones, around 12% seen once. Sequenced sample: naive CD4+ T cells from blood. Receptors were obtained from a woman aged 18-35 years with type 1 diabetes.

The V and J genes are TRBV11-3 and TRBJ2-5, with D unclear. Germline V lookup: CDR1 SGHNT, CDR2 YENEEA. This CDR3 comprises 16 residues. Deletions cut 1 base from V and 5 bases from J, with 17 bases between. In DNA form, the CDR3 reads TGTGCCAGCAGCTTAGGTGGTTTGGCGGTGAGGGAGACCCAGTACTTC. It yields the protein CASSLGGLAVRETQYF.

This clone has a handful of counts. The V and J genes are TRBV27 and TRBJ1-5; a weak D match, TRBD1 (5 bases). The CDR3 length is 17 residues. Germline CDR1 and CDR2: MNHEY and SMNVEV (reference sequence). The ends were cut back, 6 bases at V and 2 bases at J, with 20 bases in the middle. The CDR3, as DNA: TGTGCCAGCAGGCCGGAACCAGGGTTACGGGGCAATCAGCCCCAGCATTTT. This gives the protein CASRPEPGLRGNQPQHF.

CDR3 in DNA: TGCGCCAGCAGCGCGAGGGACAGGGACTACGAGCAGTACTTC. Protein product: CASSARDRDYEQYF. The chain has TRBV5-1 and TRBJ2-7; 9 positions match TRBD1. CDR3 size: 14 residues. Germline assignment: CDR1 SGHRS and CDR2 YFSETQ. Trimming removed 4 bases from V and 3 bases from J; junction bases left unmatched: 5.

This clone came up a few times. V usage is TRBV14 and J usage is TRBJ1-1, with D unresolved. Germline V gene data show CDR1 as SGHDN and CDR2 as FVKESK. CDR3 size: 14 residues. The germline V and J ends were trimmed by 3 bases and 4 bases, with 12 bases remaining between them. The CDR3 coding sequence is TGTGCCAGCAGCCAGGTCAGTGGGAGCACTGAAGCTTTCTTT. Protein: CASSQVSGSTEAFF. The full variable domain, its missing parts supplied by reference TRBV14 and TRBJ1-1, is EAGVTQFPSHSVIEKGQTVTLRCDPISGHDNLYWYRRVMGKEIKFLLHFVKESKQDESGMPNNRFLAERTGGTYSTLKVQPAELEDSGVYFCASSQVSGSTEAFFGQGTRLTVV.

This clone occurred a few times. The V and J genes are TRBV19 and TRBJ1-5, with D possibly matching TRBD1 (6 bases). The V end was cut by 7 bases, the J end by 5 bases, with 27 bases between. The CDR3 has 18 residues. CDR1 is LNHDA, CDR2 SQIVND, per germline (reference sequence). The CDR3 nucleotides are TGTGCCAGTACATTTCAGCCACCGGGGACACTGATTCATCAGCCCCAGCATTTT. The encoded protein is CASTFQPPGTLIHQPQHF.

The chain joins TRBV5-6 to TRBJ2-2; TRBD1 might be the D (6 bases). The CDR3 loop spans 13 amino acids. Deletions cut 5 bases from V and 5 bases from J, with 10 bases between. The germline gives CDR1 SGHDT, CDR2 YYEEEE. CDR3 loop: CASSIDRTGELFF. For the CDR3, the DNA is TGTGCCAGCAGTATCGACAGGACCGGGGAGCTGTTTTTT.

The J gene is TRBJ2-4, the V gene TRBV30; D is unclear. Looked up from germline, CDR1 is GTSNPN and CDR2 is SVGIG (reference sequence). Trimming removed 4 bases at V and 7 bases at J, with 17 bases between. The CDR3 is 14 residues long. CDR3 in DNA: TGTGCCTGGACTCCCGTGAGCGAAAGGAACATTCAGTACTTC. Its protein is CAWTPVSERNIQYF.

This clone has only a few counts. This rearrangement joins TRBV13 to TRBJ2-1, with 9 bases lining up with TRBD1. The CDR3 covers 15 residues. With 5 bases clipped from V and 7 bases from J, the junction kept 9 bases outside the gene matches. Germline V gene lookup returns CDR1 PRHDT and CDR2 FYEKMQ (reference sequence). The CDR3 DNA sequence: TGTGCCAGCAGCCCAACAGGGACAGGGATTAATGAGCAGTTCTTC. Protein product: CASSPTGTGINEQFF.

The chain joins TRBV2 to TRBJ2-2; 8 bases are shared with TRBD1. CDR1 is SNHLY, CDR2 FYNNEI, per germline. Trimming at V came to 8 bases and at J to 4 bases, leaving 6 bases not matched to a gene. The CDR3 runs 14 residues. The CDR3 protein is CASDPGGITGELFF. For the CDR3, the DNA is TGTGCCAGCGACCCAGGGGGCATCACCGGGGAGCTGTTTTTT.

This clone was detected only a few times. The rearrangement links TRBV7-2 to TRBJ2-1; 8 bases map to TRBD1. The V segment lost 9 bases and the J segment 4 bases; nucleotides outside the gene matches: 5. The CDR3 has 13 residues. Germline assignment: CDR1 SGHTA and CDR2 FQGNSA. The CDR3 DNA reads as TGTGCCAGTTCGGACAGGGTTTACAATGAGCAGTTCTTC. It codes for CASSDRVYNEQFF.

This chain joins TRBV14 and TRBJ2-1; D is possibly TRBD1 (5 bases). Germline-derived CDR1 and CDR2 are SGHDN and FVKESK. With 0 bases removed from V and 6 bases from J, the gap between germline ends came to 15 bases. The CDR3 consists of 16 residues. Here the CDR3 DNA reads TGTGCCAGCAGCCAAGACTGGGCACAGGTTTTCAATGAGCAGTTCTTC. This sequence encodes CASSQDWAQVFNEQFF.

Only a few counts were recorded for this clone. This chain connects TRBV19 to TRBJ2-7, with TRBD2 identical over 9 bases. This CDR3 region has 14 residues. Germline V gene lookup returns CDR1 LNHDA and CDR2 SQIVND (reference sequence). The ends lost 4 bases at V and 2 bases at J; junction bases unmatched: 3. This chain's CDR3 is CASSKTSGAYEQYF. In DNA form, the CDR3 reads TGTGCCAGTAGTAAGACTAGCGGAGCCTACGAGCAGTACTTC.

The J gene is TRBJ1-2, the V gene TRBV10-3; 7 positions agree with TRBD1. The germline V gene has CDR1 ENHRY and CDR2 SYGVKD. CDR3 length: 13 residues. After removal of 4 bases from V and 4 bases from J, the junction contained 3 bases not matched to a gene. CDR3 coding DNA: TGTGCCATCAGTGGGGACAGCCTCTATGGCTACACCTTC. It is translated as CAISGDSLYGYTF.

This clone was seen a few times. This chain uses TRBV29-1 with TRBJ2-5, with D maybe TRBD2 (6 bases). Germline V lookup: CDR1 SQVTM, CDR2 ANQGSEA. The CDR3 loop spans 11 amino acids. Between the trimmed V and J ends, which lost 7 bases and 5 bases, there was a span of 11 bases. In DNA, the CDR3 is TGCAGCGGGGGGGTGGACGAGACCCAGTACTTC. Amino acids: CSGGVDETQYF. The full variable domain, completed using reference TRBV29-1 and TRBJ2-5, is SAVISQKPSRDICQRGTSLTIQCQVDSQVTMMFWYRQQPGQSLTLIATANQGSEATYESGFVIDKFPISRPNLTFSTLTVSNMSPEDSSIYLCSGGVDETQYFGPGTRLLVL.

V and J are TRBV7-2 and TRBJ1-5; 9 nucleotides match TRBD1. Germline V gene sequence: CDR1 SGHTA, CDR2 FQGNSA. The V segment lost 5 bases and the J segment 6 bases; nucleotides outside the gene matches: 14. The CDR3 is 17 amino acids. The DNA of the CDR3 is TGTGCCAGCAGCCATAGCGGCGGGACAGGGACCCCTCAGCCCCAGCATTTT. It specifies CASSHSGGTGTPQPQHF.

V and J are TRBV12-5 and TRBJ1-1; 8 positions agree with TRBD1. With 5 bases clipped from V and 5 bases from J, the junction kept 7 bases outside the gene matches. Germline CDR1 LGHNT, CDR2 FRNRAP. The CDR3 totals 14 residues. The CDR3: CASGTRGPETEAFF. The CDR3 region has the DNA TGTGCTAGTGGTACCAGGGGGCCCGAGACTGAAGCTTTCTTT.

V is TRBV9 and J is TRBJ1-4; 8 nucleotides match TRBD1. The germline V gene encodes CDR1 SGDLS and CDR2 YYNGEE. The trim removed 4 bases at V and 7 bases at J, leaving 9 bases unmatched. The CDR3 contains 15 residues. The CDR3 DNA follows: TGTGCCAGCAGCACCCCAACAGGGGGAGGTGAAAAACTGTTTTTT. This sequence encodes CASSTPTGGGEKLFF.

This clone was detected only a few times. This sequence joins TRBV28 and TRBJ2-5, with TRBD2 matching over 10 bases. V lost 7 bases to trimming and J lost 4 bases; unmatched junction nucleotides: 15. CDR3 length: 17 residues. Germline V lookup: CDR1 MDHEN, CDR2 SYDVKM. CDR3 sequence (DNA): TGTGCCAGCACCTTGGGGCTAGCGGGAGTCCGGGGAGAGACCCAGTACTTC. Translating it yields CASTLGLAGVRGETQYF.